This TCR beta chain stems from a study of T cell changes during pregnancy in multiple sclerosis. V was clipped by 2 bases and J by 2 bases, with 12 bases between them. This CDR3 contains 15 residues. CDR1 is KGHSH, CDR2 LQKENI, per germline. Assay used: immunoSEQ multiplex PCR; TCRdb lists only in-frame clones, some missing. Counted here are 40,000 to 55,000 clones, roughly 91% occurring once; the ten biggest clones make up around 0.63%. This TCR was sampled from a female donor with multiple sclerosis, enrolled in a pregnancy study. The source material was CD4+ T cells from peripheral blood mononuclear cells, sampled in the first trimester of pregnancy. This chain uses TRBV18 with TRBJ1-2; D unclear. The CDR3 protein is CASSPSPPPNYGYTF. The CDR3 nucleotides are TGTGCCAGCTCACCAAGCCCACCGCCCAACTATGGCTACACCTTC.